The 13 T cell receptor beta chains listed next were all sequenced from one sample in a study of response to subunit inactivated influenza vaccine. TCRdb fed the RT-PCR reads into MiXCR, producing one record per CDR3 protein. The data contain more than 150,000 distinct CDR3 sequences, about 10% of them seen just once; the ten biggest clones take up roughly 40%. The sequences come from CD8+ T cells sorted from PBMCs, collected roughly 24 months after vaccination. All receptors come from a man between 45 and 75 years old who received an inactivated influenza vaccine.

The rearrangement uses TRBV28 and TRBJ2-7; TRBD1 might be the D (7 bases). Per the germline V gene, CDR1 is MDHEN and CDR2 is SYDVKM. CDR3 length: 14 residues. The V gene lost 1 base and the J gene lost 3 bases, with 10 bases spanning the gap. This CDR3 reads CASSLSRGDYEQYF. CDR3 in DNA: TGTGCCAGCAGTTTATCCAGGGGGGACTACGAGCAGTACTTC.

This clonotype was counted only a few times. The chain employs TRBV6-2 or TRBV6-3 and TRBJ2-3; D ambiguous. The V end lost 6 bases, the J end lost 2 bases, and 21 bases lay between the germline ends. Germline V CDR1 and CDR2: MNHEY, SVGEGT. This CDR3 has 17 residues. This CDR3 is CASSRETTDPATDTQYF. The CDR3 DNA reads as TGTGCCAGCAGCCGCGAAACTACGGACCCTGCCACAGATACGCAGTATTTT.

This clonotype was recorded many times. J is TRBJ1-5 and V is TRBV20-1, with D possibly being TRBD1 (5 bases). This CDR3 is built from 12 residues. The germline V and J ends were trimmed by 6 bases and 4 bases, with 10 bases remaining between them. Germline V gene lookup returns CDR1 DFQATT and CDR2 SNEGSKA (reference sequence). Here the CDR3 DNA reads TGCAGTGCCCGGACACCTAATCAGCCCCAGCATTTT. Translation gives CSARTPNQPQHF.

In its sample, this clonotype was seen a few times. CDR3: CASSFGDGQETQYF. The CDR3 DNA sequence: TGTGCCAGCAGTTTTGGGGACGGTCAAGAGACCCAGTACTTC. This chain connects TRBV12-3 or TRBV12-4 to TRBJ2-5, with D perhaps assigned TRBD1 or TRBD2 (5 bases each). V dropped 3 bases and J dropped 2 bases, with 10 bases sitting between them. This CDR3 region has 14 residues.

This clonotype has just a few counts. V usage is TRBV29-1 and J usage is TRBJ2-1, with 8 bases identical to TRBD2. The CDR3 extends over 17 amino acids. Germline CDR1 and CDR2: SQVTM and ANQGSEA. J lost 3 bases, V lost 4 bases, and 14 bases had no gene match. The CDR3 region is CSVGGGAGAIIYNEQFF. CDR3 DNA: TGCAGCGTTGGGGGTGGAGCGGGAGCTATCATCTACAATGAGCAGTTCTTC.

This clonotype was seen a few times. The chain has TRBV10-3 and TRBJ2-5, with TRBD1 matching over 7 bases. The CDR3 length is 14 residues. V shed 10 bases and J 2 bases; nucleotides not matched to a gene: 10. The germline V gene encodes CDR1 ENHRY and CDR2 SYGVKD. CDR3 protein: CATINQGEQETQYF. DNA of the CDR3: TGTGCCACGATAAATCAGGGGGAGCAAGAGACCCAGTACTTC.

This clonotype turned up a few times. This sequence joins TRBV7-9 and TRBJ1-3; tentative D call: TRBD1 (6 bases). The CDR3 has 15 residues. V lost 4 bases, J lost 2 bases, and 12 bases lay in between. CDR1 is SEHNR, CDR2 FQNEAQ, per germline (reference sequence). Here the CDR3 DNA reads TGTGCCAGCAGCTGGGGGGCGGTGGCTGGAAACACCATATATTTT. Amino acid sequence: CASSWGAVAGNTIYF.

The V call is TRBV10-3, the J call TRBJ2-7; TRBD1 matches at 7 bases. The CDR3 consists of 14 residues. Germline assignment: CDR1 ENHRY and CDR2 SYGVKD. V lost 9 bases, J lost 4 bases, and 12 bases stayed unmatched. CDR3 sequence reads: CAIEDRVGSYEQYF. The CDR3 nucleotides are TGTGCCATAGAAGACAGGGTTGGTTCGTACGAGCAGTACTTC.

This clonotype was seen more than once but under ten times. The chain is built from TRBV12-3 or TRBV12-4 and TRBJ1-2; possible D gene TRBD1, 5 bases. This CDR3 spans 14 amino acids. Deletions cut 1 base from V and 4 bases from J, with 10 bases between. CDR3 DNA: TGTGCCAGCAGTTTAGTAGTCGACAGCTATGGCTACACCTTC. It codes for CASSLVVDSYGYTF.

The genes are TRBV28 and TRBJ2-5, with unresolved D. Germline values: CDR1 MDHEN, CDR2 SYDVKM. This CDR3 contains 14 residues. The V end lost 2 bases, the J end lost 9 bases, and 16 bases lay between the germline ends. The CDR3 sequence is CASSLEYRERPQYF. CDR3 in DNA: TGTGCCAGCAGTTTAGAATATCGAGAGAGACCCCAGTACTTC.

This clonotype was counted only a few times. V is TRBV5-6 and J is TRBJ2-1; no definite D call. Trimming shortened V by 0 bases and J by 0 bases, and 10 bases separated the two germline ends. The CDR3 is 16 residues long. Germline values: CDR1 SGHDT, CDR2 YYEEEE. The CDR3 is CASSLVEHFSYNEQFF. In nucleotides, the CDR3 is TGTGCCAGCAGCTTGGTGGAGCATTTCTCCTACAATGAGCAGTTCTTC.

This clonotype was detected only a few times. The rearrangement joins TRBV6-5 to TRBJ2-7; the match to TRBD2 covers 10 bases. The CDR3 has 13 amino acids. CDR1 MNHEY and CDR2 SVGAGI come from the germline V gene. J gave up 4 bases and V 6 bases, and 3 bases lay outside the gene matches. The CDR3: CASSLLAGYEQYF. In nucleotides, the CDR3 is TGTGCCAGCAGCTTACTAGCGGGGTACGAGCAGTACTTC.

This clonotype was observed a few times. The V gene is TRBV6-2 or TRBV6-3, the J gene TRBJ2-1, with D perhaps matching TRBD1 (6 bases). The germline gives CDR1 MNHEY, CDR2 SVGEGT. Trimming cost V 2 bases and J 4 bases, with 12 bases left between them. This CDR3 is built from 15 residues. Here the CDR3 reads CASSYGGQLYNEQFF. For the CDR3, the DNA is TGTGCCAGCAGTTACGGTGGACAGCTTTACAATGAGCAGTTCTTC.